The T cell receptor beta chain under discussion was sequenced for a study of T-cell reconstitution after alpha-beta-depleted transplantation in children. Preparing the TCRbeta library involved the use of unique molecular identifiers. Using its own MiXCR run on the PCR reads, TCRdb lists one record per CDR3 protein. The table lists some 250,000 distinct CDR3 sequences, approximately 12% of them singletons. This clonotype was found a few times. With 8 bases removed from V and 6 bases from J, the gap between germline ends came to 19 bases. CDR3 length: 13 residues. Germline V lookup: CDR1 GTSNPN, CDR2 SVGIG (reference sequence).

The TCR originated in a human donor who donated a stem cell graft to a child with acute lymphoblastic leukemia. This chain connects TRBV30 to TRBJ1-2; possibly TRBD1 for D (5 bases). The sample here was PBMCs from the stem cell graft donor, taken from the stem cell graft. The CDR3 sequence is CAALGGKDDGYTF. CDR3 DNA sequence: TGTGCCGCCCTCGGGGGGAAGGATGATGGCTACACCTTC.